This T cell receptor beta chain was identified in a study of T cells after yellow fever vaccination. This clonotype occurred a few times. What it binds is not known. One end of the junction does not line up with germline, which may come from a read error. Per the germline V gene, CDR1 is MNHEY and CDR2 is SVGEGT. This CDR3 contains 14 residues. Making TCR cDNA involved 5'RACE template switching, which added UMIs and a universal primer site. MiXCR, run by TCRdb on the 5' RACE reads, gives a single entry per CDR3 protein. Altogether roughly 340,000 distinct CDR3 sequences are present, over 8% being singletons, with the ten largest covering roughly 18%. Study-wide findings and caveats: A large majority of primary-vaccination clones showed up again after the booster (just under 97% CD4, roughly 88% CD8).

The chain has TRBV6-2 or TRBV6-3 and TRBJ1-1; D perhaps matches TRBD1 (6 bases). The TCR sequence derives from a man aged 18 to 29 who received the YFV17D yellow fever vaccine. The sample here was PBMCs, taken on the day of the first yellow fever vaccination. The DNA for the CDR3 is TGTGCCAGCAATTACAGGGTACGGGGCACTGAAGCTTTCTTT. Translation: CASNYRVRGTEAFF.